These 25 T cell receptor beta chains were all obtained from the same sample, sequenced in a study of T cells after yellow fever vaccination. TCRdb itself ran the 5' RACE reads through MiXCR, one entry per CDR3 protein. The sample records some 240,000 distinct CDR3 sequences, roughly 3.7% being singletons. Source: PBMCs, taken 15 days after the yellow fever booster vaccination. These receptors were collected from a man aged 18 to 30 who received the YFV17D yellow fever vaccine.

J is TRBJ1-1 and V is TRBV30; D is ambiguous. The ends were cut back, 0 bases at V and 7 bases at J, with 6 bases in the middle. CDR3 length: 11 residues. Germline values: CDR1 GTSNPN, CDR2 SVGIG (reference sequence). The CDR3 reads CAWSVYGEAFF. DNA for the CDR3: TGTGCCTGGAGTGTCTATGGTGAAGCTTTCTTT.

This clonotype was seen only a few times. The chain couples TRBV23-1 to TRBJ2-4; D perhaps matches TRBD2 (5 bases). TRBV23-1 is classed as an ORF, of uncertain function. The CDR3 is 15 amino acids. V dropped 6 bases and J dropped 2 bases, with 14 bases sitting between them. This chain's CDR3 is CASSRPGISKNIQYF. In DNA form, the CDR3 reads TGCGCCAGCAGCCGCCCGGGGATTTCCAAAAACATTCAGTACTTC.

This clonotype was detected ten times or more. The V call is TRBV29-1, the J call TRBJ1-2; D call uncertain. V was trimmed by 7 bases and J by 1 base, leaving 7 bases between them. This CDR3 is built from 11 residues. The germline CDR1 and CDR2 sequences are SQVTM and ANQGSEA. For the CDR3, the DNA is TGCAGCGCACCACTTAACTATGGCTACACCTTC. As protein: CSAPLNYGYTF. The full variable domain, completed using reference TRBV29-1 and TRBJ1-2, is SAVISQKPSRDICQRGTSLTIQCQVDSQVTMMFWYRQQPGQSLTLIATANQGSEATYESGFVIDKFPISRPNLTFSTLTVSNMSPEDSSIYLCSAPLNYGYTFGSGTRLTVV.

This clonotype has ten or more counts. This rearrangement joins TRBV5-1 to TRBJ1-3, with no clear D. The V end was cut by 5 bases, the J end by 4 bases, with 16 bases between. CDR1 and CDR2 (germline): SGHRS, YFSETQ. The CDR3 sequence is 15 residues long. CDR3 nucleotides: TGCGCCAGCAGTCCCGGGGAGGTTTTGGGAAACACCATATATTTT. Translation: CASSPGEVLGNTIYF. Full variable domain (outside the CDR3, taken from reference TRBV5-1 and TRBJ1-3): KAGVTQTPRYLIKTRGQQVTLSCSPISGHRSVSWYQQTPGQGLQFLFEYFSETQRNKGNFPGRFSGRQFSNSRSEMNVSTLELGDSALYLCASSPGEVLGNTIYFGEGSWLTVV.

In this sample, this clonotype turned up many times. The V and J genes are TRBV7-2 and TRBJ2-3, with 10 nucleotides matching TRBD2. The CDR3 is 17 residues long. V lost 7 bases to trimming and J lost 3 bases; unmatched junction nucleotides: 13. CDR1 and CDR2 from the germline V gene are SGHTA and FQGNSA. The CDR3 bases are TGTGCCAGCAATCCTACTAGCGGGGTTGGGTTGACAGATACGCAGTATTTT. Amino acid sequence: CASNPTSGVGLTDTQYF.

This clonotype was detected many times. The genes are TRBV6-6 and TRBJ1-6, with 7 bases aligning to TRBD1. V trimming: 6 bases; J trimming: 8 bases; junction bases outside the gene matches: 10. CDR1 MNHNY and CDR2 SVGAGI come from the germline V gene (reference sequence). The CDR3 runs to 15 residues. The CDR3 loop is CASRLQGLDYSPLHF. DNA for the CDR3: TGTGCCAGCAGATTACAGGGGTTAGACTATTCACCCCTCCACTTT.

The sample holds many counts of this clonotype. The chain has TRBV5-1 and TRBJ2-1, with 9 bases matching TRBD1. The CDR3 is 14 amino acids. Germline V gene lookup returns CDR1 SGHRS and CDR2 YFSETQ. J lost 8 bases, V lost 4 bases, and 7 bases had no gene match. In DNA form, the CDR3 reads TGCGCCAGCAGCGGGGGGACAGGGCTTGATGAGCAGTTCTTC. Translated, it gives CASSGGTGLDEQFF.

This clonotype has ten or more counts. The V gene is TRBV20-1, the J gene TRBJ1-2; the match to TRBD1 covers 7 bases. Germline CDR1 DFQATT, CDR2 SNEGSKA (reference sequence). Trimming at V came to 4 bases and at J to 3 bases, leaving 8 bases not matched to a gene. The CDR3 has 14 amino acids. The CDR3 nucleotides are TGCAGTGCTACTAATCCAGGGGGTGACTATGGCTACACCTTC. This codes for CSATNPGGDYGYTF.

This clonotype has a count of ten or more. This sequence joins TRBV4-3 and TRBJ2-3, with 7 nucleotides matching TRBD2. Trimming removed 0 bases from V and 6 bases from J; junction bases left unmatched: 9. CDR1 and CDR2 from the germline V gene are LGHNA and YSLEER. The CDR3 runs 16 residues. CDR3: CASSQDYLPGGDTQYF. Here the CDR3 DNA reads TGCGCCAGCAGCCAAGATTACCTCCCGGGAGGTGATACGCAGTATTTT.

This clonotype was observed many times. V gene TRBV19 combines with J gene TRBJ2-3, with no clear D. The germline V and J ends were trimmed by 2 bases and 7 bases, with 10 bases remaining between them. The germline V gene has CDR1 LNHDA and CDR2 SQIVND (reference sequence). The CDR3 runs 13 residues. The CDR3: CASSITPPHTQYF. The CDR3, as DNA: TGTGCCAGTAGTATAACCCCCCCCCATACGCAGTATTTT.

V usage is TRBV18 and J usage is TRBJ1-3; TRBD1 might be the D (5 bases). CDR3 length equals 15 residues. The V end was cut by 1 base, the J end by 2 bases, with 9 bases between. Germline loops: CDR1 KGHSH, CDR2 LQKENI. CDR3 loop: CASSPLAGTGNTIYF. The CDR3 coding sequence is TGTGCCAGCTCACCACTCGCAGGGACTGGAAACACCATATATTTT.

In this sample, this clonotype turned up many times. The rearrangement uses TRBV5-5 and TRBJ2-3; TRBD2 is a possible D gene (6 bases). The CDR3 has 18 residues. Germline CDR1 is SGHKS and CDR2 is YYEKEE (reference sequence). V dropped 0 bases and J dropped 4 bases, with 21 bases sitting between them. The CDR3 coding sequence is TGTGCCAGCAGCTTGGAGGTGGCCGGGACTGACTCGGCAGATACGCAGTATTTT. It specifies CASSLEVAGTDSADTQYF.

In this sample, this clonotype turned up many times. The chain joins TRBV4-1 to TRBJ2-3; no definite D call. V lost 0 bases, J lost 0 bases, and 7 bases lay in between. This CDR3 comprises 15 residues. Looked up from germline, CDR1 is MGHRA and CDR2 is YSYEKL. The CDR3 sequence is CASSQDPRSTDTQYF. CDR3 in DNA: TGCGCCAGCAGCCAAGATCCTCGGAGCACAGATACGCAGTATTTT.

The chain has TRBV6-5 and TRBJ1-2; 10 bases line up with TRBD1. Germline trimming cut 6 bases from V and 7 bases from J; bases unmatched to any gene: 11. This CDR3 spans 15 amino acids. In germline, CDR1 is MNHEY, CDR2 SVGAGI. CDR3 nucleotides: TGTGCCAGCAGACCACCGGGACAGGGGCTAAGTGGCTACACCTTC. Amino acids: CASRPPGQGLSGYTF.

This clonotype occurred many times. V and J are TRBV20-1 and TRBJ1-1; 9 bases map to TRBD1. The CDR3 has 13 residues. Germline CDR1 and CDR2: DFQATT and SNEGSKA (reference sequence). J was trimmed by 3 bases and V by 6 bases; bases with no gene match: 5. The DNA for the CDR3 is TGCAGTGCCGCACAGGGGGCGGACACTGAAGCTTTCTTT. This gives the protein CSAAQGADTEAFF.

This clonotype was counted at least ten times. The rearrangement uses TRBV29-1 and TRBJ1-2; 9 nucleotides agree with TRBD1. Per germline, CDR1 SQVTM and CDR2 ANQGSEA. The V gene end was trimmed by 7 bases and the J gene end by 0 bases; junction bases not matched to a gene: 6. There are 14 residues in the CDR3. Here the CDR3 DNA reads TGCAGCGCCCAGACAGGGGGGACTAACTATGGCTACACCTTC. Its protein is CSAQTGGTNYGYTF.

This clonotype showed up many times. The CDR3 spells CSVDETGRSTDTQYF. CDR3 sequence (DNA): TGCAGCGTTGATGAGACAGGGCGGAGCACAGATACGCAGTATTTT. The chain carries TRBV29-1 and TRBJ2-3; 7 bases agree with TRBD1. Germline trimming cut 3 bases from V and 0 bases from J; bases unmatched to any gene: 6. This CDR3 has 15 residues. The germline V gene has CDR1 SQVTM and CDR2 ANQGSEA.

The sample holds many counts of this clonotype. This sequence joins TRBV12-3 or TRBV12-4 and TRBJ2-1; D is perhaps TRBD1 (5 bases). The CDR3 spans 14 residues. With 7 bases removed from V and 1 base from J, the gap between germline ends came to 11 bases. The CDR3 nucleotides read TGTGCCAGCATCCAGCAGGGATCCTACAATGAGCAGTTCTTC. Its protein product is CASIQQGSYNEQFF.

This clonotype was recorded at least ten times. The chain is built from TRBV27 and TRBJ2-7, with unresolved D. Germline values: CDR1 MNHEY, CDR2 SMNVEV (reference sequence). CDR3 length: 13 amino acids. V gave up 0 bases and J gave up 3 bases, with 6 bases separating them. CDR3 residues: CASSLSLNYEQYV. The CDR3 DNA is TGTGCCAGCAGTTTATCGCTCAACTACGAGCAGTACGTC.

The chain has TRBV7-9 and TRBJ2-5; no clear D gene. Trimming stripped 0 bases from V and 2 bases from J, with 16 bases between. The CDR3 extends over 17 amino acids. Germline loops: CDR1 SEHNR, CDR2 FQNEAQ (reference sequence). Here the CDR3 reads CASSLAKIMDIQETQYF. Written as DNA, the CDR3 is TGTGCCAGCAGCTTAGCGAAAATTATGGATATTCAAGAGACCCAGTACTTC. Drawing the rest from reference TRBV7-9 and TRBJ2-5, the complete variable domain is DTGVSQNPRHKITKRGQNVTFRCDPISEHNRLYWYRQTLGQGPEFLTYFQNEAQLEKSRLLSDRFSAERPKGSFSTLEIQRTEQGDSAMYLCASSLAKIMDIQETQYFGPGTRLLVL.

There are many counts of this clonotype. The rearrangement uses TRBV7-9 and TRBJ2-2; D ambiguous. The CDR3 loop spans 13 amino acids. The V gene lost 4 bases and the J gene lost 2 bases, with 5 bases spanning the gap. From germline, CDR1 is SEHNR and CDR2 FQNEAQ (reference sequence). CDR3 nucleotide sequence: TGTGCCAGCAGCTCGGCTAACACCGGGGAGCTGTTTTTT. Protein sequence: CASSSANTGELFF.

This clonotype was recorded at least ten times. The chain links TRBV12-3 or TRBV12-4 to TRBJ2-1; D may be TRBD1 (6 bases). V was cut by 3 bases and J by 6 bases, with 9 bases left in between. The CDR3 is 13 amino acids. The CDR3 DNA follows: TGTGCCAGCAGTTTTGCAGGGGTCAATGAGCAGTTCTTC. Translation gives CASSFAGVNEQFF.

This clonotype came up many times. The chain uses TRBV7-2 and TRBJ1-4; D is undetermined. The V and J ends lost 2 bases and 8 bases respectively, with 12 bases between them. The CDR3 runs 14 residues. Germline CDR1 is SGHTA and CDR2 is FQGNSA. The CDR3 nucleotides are TGTGCCAGCAGCTTAATGGAGGGAGGAGAAAAACTGTTTTTT. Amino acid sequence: CASSLMEGGEKLFF.

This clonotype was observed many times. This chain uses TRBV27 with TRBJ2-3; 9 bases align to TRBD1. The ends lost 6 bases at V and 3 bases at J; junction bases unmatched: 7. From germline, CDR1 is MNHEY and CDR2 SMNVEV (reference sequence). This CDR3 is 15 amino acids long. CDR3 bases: TGTGCCAGCAGACGCACAGGGGGCTGGACAGATACGCAGTATTTT. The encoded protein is CASRRTGGWTDTQYF.

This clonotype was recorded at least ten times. In nucleotides, the CDR3 is TGTGCCAGCAGTTACAGCACAGGGCGGGCTAACTATGGCTACACCTTC. This gives the protein CASSYSTGRANYGYTF. This chain links TRBV6-5 with TRBJ1-2, with TRBD1 as a possible D gene (6 bases). Trimming removed 2 bases at V and 0 bases at J, with 13 bases between. Germline CDR1 MNHEY, CDR2 SVGAGI. This CDR3 comprises 16 residues.